This entry is about one T cell receptor (beta chain). A single count supports this clone. There is no known antigen for this receptor. Qualities for individual bases were not recorded, and no much larger clone is one base off. Repertoires were sampled repeatedly over the course of chemoradiotherapy so that clonal expansion in the tumor microenvironment could be followed. CDR1 and CDR2 (SGHVS, FNYEAQ) derive from the germline V gene. At the junction V is shortened by 5 bases and J by 7 bases; bases outside the gene matches: 3. Its CDR3 holds 13 amino acids, cysteine through phenylalanine. Only the CDR3 region is kept as DNA, spanning 39 bases read in frame from base 1. The library was generated by the immunoSEQ multiplex PCR assay. TCRdb re-hosts the immuneACCESS table, in-frame sequences only. Its copies lack some clones; in the studies checked, an unresolved V gene accounts for under half of them, and the cause for the rest is not known. The sample profile shows hundreds of clones; more than 70% of them were found once. The ten largest clones add up to under 8% of the sample.

This sample is drawn from a study of chemoradiotherapy in HPV16-positive cancers (dated 2022 in TCRdb). Study-wide context: Using functional T-cell assays on cells from a couple of HPV16-positive patients, the researchers defined candidate HPV-specific T-cell clones and common TCR motifs. The study set out to ask whether T-cell immunity against the HPV oncoproteins E6 and E7 changes over the course of chemoradiotherapy and whether that immunity affects survival. The candidate HPV-specific TCRs and motifs were then tracked in TCR repertoires from over 80 patients with HPV-related cancers. Study-level results and caveats: The functional definition of HPV-specific T cells was derived from only a couple of HPV16-positive patients, and the survival association was reported for HPV16-positive patients. In HPV16-positive patients, expansion of HPV-responsive T cells during chemoradiotherapy was found to be associated with improved recurrence-free survival. Expansion of candidate HPV-specific clones and E7-related TCR motifs was observed in the tumor microenvironment during treatment, whereas no such expansion was observed for non-HPV-specific T cells.

This sequence was found in a human donor with HPV-associated anogenital cancer. Sequenced here: tumor tissue, sampled from a patient who underwent chemoradiotherapy. The sequence joins TRBV7-6 to TRBJ1-4, with TRBD1 identical over 8 junction bases. The DNA reads TGTGCCAGCAGCACCGGGACAGGTGAAAAACTGTTTTTT. This translates into CASSTGTGEKLFF.